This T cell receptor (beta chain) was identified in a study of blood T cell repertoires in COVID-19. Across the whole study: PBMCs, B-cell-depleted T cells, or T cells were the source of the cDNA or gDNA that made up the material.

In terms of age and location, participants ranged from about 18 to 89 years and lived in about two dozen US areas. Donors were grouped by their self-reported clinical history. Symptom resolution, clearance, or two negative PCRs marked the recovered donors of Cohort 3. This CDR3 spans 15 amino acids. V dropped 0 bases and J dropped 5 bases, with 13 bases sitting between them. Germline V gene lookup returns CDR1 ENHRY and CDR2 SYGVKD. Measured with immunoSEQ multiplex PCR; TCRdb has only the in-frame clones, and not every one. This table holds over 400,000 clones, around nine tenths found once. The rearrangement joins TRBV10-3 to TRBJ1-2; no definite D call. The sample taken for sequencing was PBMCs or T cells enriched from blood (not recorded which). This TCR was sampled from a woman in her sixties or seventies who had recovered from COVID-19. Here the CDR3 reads CAISESTYGSYGYTF. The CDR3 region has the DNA TGTGCCATCAGTGAGTCGACATATGGGTCATATGGCTACACCTTC.